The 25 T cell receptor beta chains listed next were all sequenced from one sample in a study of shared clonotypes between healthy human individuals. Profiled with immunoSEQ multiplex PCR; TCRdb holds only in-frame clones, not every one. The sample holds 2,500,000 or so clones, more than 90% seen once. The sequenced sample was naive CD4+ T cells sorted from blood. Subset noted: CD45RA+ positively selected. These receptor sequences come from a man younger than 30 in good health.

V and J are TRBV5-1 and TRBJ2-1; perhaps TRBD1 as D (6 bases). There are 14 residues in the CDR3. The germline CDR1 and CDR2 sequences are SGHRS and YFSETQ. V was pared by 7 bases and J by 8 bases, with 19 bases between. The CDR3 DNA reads TGCGCCAGCGACGATCTGGGGGCCGGGGATGAGCAGTTCTTC. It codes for CASDDLGAGDEQFF.

CDR3 in DNA: TGTGCCAGCAGTTGGAAAGGGCGGGGACCCTACAATGAGCAGTTCTTC. It codes for CASSWKGRGPYNEQFF. V usage is TRBV28 and J usage is TRBJ2-1, with D possibly being TRBD2 (6 bases). There are 16 residues in the CDR3. Germline CDR1 MDHEN, CDR2 SYDVKM. Trimming cost V 4 bases and J 2 bases, with 15 bases left between them.

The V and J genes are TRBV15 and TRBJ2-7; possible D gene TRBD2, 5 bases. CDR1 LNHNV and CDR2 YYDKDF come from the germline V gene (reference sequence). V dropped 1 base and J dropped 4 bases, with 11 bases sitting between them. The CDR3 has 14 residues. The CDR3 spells CATSRAISGYEQYF. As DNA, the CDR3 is TGTGCCACCAGCAGAGCTATATCGGGGTACGAGCAGTACTTC.

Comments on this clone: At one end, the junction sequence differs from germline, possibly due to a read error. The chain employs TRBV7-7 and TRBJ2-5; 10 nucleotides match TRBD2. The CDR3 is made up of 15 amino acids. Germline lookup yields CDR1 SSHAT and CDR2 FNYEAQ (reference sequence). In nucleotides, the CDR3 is TGTGCTAGCAGCGCACTAGCGGGGAAACAAGAGACCCAGTACTTC. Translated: CASSALAGKQETQYF. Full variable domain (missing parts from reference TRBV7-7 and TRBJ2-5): GAGVSQSPRYKVTKRGQDVTLRCDPISSHATLYWYQQALGQGPEFLTYFNYEAQPDKSGLPSDRFSAERPEGSISTLTIQRTEQRDSAMYRCASSALAGKQETQYFGPGTRLLVL.

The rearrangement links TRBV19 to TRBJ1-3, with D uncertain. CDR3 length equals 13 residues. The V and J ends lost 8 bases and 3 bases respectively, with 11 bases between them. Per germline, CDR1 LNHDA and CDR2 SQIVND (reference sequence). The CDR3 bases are TGTGCCAGTGGGCCCCCGGGTGGAAACACCATATATTTT. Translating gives CASGPPGGNTIYF.

The CDR3 protein is CASTRGDYEQYF. As DNA, the CDR3 is TGTGCCAGCACCCGGGGCGACTACGAGCAGTACTTC. The rearrangement joins TRBV5-6 to TRBJ2-7; D tentatively reads TRBD1 or TRBD2 (5 bases each). CDR3 length: 12 amino acids. The germline CDR1 and CDR2 sequences are SGHDT and YYEEEE. The V gene lost 6 bases and the J gene lost 3 bases, with 10 bases spanning the gap.

In nucleotides, the CDR3 is TGCAGTGCTTATACAGGGACCGAGCAGTACTTC. Translating gives CSAYTGTEQYF. The chain uses TRBV20-1 and TRBJ2-7, with D tentatively TRBD1 (6 bases). Germline V gene lookup returns CDR1 DFQATT and CDR2 SNEGSKA (reference sequence). V lost 5 bases and J 6 bases, leaving 11 bases between the germline ends. This CDR3 has 11 amino acids.

CDR3 amino acids: CASSYSGQGPSEQYF. CDR3 nucleotide sequence: TGTGCCAGCAGTTACTCCGGACAGGGACCATCCGAGCAGTACTTC. This sequence joins TRBV6-5 and TRBJ2-7, with TRBD1 identical over 8 bases. This CDR3 comprises 15 residues. V dropped 0 bases and J dropped 6; count of bases not matched to a gene: 7. Germline V gene lookup returns CDR1 MNHEY and CDR2 SVGAGI.

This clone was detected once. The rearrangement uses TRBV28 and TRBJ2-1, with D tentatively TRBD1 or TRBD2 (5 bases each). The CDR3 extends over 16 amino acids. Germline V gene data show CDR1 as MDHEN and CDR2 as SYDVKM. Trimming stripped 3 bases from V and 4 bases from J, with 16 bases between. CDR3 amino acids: CASSLVSGTGYNEQFF. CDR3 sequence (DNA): TGTGCCAGCAGTTTGGTATCCGGGACGGGATACAATGAGCAGTTCTTC.

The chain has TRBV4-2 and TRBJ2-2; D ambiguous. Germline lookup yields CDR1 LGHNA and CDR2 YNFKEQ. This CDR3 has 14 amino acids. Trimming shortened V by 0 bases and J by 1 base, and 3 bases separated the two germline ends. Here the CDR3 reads CASSQDLNTGELFF. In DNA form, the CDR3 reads TGTGCCAGCAGCCAAGATCTGAACACCGGGGAGCTGTTTTTT.

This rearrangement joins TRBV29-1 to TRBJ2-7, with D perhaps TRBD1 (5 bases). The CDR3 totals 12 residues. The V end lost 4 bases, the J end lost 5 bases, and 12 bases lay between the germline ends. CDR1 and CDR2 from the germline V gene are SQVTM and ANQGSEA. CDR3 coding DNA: TGCAGCGTTGTGGCAGGGATGGACGAGCAGTACTTC. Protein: CSVVAGMDEQYF.

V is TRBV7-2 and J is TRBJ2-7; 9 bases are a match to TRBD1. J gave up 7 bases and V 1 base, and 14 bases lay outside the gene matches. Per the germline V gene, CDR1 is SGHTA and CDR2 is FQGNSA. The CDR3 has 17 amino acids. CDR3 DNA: TGTGCCAGCAGCTTAGTTTACGGGACAGGGATCATGGGGGAGCAGTACTTC. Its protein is CASSLVYGTGIMGEQYF.

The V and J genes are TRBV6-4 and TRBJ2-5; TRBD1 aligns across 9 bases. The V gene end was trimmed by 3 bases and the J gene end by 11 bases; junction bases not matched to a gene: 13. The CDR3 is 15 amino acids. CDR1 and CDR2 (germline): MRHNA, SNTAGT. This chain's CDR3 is CASSDTGTGTGEQYF. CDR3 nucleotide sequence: TGTGCCAGCAGTGATACCGGGACAGGGACGGGGGAGCAGTACTTC.

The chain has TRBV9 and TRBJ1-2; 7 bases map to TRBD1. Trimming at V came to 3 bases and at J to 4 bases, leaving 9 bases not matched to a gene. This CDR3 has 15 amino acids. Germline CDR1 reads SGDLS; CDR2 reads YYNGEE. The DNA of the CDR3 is TGTGCCAGCAGCGAGGGACAGAGCTCTTCCTATGGCTACACCTTC. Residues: CASSEGQSSSYGYTF.

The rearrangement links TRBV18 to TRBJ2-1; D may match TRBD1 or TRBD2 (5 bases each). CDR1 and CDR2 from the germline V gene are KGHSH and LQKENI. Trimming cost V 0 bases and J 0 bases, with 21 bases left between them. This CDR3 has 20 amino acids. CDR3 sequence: CASSPPHRGRVDSSYNEQFF. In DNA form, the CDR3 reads TGTGCCAGCTCACCACCCCATCGGGGTCGGGTTGACAGCTCCTACAATGAGCAGTTCTTC. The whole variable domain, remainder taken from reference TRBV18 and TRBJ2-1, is NAGVMQNPRHLVRRRGQEARLRCSPMKGHSHVYWYRQLPEEGLKFMVYLQKENIIDESGMPKERFSAEFPKEGPSILRIQQVVRGDSAAYFCASSPPHRGRVDSSYNEQFFGPGTRLTVL.

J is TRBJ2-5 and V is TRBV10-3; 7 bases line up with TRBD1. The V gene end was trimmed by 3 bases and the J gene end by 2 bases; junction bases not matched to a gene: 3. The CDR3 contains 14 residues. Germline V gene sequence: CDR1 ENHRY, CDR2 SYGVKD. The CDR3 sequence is CAISDRGHQETQYF. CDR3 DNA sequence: TGTGCCATCAGTGATAGGGGGCATCAAGAGACCCAGTACTTC.

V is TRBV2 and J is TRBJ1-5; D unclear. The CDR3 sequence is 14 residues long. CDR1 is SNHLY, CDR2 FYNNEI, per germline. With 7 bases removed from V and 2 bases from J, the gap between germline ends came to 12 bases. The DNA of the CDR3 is TGTGCCAGCACCCGGGGAGATGGCAATCAGCCCCAGCATTTT. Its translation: CASTRGDGNQPQHF.

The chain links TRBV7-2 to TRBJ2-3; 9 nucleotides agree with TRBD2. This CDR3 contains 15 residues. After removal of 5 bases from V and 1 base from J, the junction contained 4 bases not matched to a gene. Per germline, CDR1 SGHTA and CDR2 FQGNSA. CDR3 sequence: CASSPGGGGTDTQYF. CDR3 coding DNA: TGTGCCAGCAGCCCTGGCGGGGGGGGCACAGATACGCAGTATTTT.

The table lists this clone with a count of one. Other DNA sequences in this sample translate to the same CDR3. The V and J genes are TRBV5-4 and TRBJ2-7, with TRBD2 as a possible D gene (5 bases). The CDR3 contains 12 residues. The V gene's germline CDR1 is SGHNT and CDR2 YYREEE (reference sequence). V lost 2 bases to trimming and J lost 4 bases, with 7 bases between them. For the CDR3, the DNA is TGTGCCAGCAGCTTTACGGGGTACGAGCAGTACTTC. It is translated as CASSFTGYEQYF.

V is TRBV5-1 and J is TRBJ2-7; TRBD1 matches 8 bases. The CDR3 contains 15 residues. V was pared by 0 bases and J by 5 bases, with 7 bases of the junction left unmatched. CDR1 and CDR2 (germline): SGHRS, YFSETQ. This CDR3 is CASSLEGQGGDEQYF. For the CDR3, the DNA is TGCGCCAGCAGCTTGGAAGGACAGGGAGGCGACGAGCAGTACTTC.

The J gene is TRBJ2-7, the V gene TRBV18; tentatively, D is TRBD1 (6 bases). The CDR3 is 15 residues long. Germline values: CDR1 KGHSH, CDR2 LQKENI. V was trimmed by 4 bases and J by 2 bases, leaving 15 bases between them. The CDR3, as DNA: TGTGCCAGCTCACGGGGCCGACAGGAGACCTACGAGCAGTACTTC. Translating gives CASSRGRQETYEQYF.

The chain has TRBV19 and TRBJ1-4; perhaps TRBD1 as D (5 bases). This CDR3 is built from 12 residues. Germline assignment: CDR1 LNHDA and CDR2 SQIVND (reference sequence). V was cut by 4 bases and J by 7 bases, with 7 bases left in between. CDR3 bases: TGTGCCAGTAGTAGCCAGGGTGAAAAACTGTTTTTT. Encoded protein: CASSSQGEKLFF.

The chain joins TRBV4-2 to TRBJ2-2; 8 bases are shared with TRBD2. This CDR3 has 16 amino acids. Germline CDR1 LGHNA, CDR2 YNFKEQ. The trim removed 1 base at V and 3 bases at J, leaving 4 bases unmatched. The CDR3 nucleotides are TGTGCCAGCAGCCAAGGGGCGGGGGGCTACACCGGGGAGCTGTTTTTT. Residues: CASSQGAGGYTGELFF.

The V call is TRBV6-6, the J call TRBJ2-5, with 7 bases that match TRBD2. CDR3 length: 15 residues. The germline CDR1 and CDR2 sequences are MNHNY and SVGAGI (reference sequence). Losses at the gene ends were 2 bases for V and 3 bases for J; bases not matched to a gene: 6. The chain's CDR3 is CASSYAGLTKETQYF. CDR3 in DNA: TGTGCCAGCAGTTACGCGGGACTAACCAAAGAGACCCAGTACTTC.

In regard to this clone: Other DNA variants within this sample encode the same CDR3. This CDR3 reads CASSSGGGGTGELFF. CDR3 coding DNA: TGTGCCAGCAGCTCGGGCGGGGGCGGAACCGGGGAGCTGTTTTTT. The chain carries TRBV6-6 and TRBJ2-2, with D possibly being TRBD2 (7 bases). V was pared by 6 bases and J by 5 bases, with 16 bases between. The germline gives CDR1 MNHNY, CDR2 SVGAGI (reference sequence). CDR3 length: 15 amino acids.